The rows below give T cell receptor beta chains drawn from one sample of a study of T cell responses to AZD1222 COVID-19 vaccine. The data were produced by immunoSEQ multiplex PCR, yet TCRdb's version contains in-frame clones alone and is incomplete. The sample consists of more than 100,000 clones, approximately 92% of them appearing once. The sample here was peripheral blood, taken 28 days after the second AZD1222 dose. The receptors shown here come from an adult who received the AZD1222 COVID-19 vaccine. CDR3s include the opening cysteine and the closing phenylalanine or tryptophan. Fields, in order: J gene, clone size, V gene, D gene, CDR3 protein, CDR3 DNA. The D gene is left open where the match is weak. Clone size is not always given. Where it is, it says once, few, many or a class for expanded clones.

TRBJ1-2	NA	TRBV16	NA	CASSQWRGARGYTF	TGTGCCAGCAGCCAATGGCGGGGAGCGAGGGGCTACACCTTC
TRBJ1-2	once	TRBV9	NA	CASSVAQGPYGYTF	TGTGCCAGCAGCGTAGCTCAGGGCCCCTATGGCTACACCTTC
TRBJ1-2	NA	TRBV5-6	NA	CASRGAAYGYTF	TGTGCCAGCAGAGGGGCAGCTTATGGCTACACCTTC
TRBJ1-5	NA	TRBV4-1	NA	CASTPRVGSGQPQHF	TGCGCCAGCACCCCAAGAGTGGGGTCGGGCCAGCCCCAGCATTTT
TRBJ2-5	NA	TRBV6-1	NA	CASSDSKQETQYF	TGTGCCAGCAGTGACAGCAAGCAAGAGACCCAGTACTTC
TRBJ1-4	NA	TRBV5-1	NA	CASRRGTRGEKLFF	TGCGCCAGCAGAAGAGGGACGAGAGGTGAAAAACTGTTTTTT
TRBJ2-1	once	TRBV7-3	TRBD2	CASSPLSGRGNEQFF	TGTGCCAGCAGCCCCCTTAGCGGGAGAGGAAATGAGCAGTTCTTC
TRBJ1-2	NA	TRBV23-1	NA	CASSQRTEYNYGYTF	TGCGCCAGCAGTCAAAGGACGGAATACAACTATGGCTACACCTTC
TRBJ2-3	NA	TRBV30	TRBD2	CAWRLAGGPSTDTQYF	TGTGCCTGGAGACTAGCGGGGGGCCCCAGCACAGATACGCAGTATTTT
TRBJ1-2	NA	TRBV7-9	TRBD1	CASSLGTGSLGYTF	TGTGCCAGCAGCTTAGGGACAGGATCCCTGGGCTACACCTTC
TRBJ2-1	once	TRBV11-3	NA	CASSPSLAGKYNEQFF	TGTGCCAGCAGCCCCTCACTAGCAGGGAAATACAATGAGCAGTTCTTC
TRBJ2-7	NA	TRBV12-3/TRBV12-4	NA	CASSKQVTEQYF	TGTGCCAGCAGTAAACAGGTAACCGAGCAGTACTTC
TRBJ2-3	NA	TRBV27	NA	CASSPPFGAQYF	TGTGCCAGCAGTCCCCCTTTTGGTGCGCAGTATTTT
TRBJ1-3	NA	TRBV14	NA	CASSMQGGNTIYF	TGTGCCAGCAGCATGCAGGGGGGAAACACCATATATTTT
TRBJ1-1	few	TRBV7-3	NA	CASSLNVNTEAFF	TGTGCCAGCAGCTTAAACGTGAACACTGAAGCTTTCTTT
TRBJ2-6	NA	TRBV9	TRBD2	CASSTQGPGLAGSSSGANVLTF	TGTGCCAGCAGCACCCAAGGTCCGGGACTAGCGGGGAGTAGCTCTGGGGCCAACGTCCTGACTTTC
TRBJ1-6	once	TRBV5-6	NA	CASSLVGNDYNSPLHF	TGTGCCAGCAGCTTGGTGGGTAATGATTATAATTCACCCCTCCACTTT
TRBJ1-4	NA	TRBV28	NA	CASIGGAGEKLFF	TGTGCCAGCATTGGGGGCGCAGGGGAAAAACTGTTTTTT
TRBJ1-2	NA	TRBV30	NA	CAWSVAGAYTF	TGTGCCTGGAGTGTAGCGGGAGCCTACACCTTC
TRBJ2-7	NA	TRBV5-4	TRBD1	CASSVTGGDEQYF	TGTGCCAGCAGCGTGACAGGGGGTGACGAGCAGTACTTC
TRBJ1-1	NA	TRBV28	NA	CASIPWAETEAFF	TGTGCCAGCATCCCCTGGGCGGAAACTGAAGCTTTCTTT
TRBJ1-1	NA	TRBV2	NA	CASSDQGLTEAFF	TGTGCCAGCAGTGACCAGGGTCTCACTGAAGCTTTCTTT
TRBJ1-2	NA	TRBV4-2	NA	CASSQVEGVDGYTF	TGTGCCAGCAGCCAAGTGGAGGGTGTGGATGGCTACACCTTC
TRBJ2-1	once	TRBV5-4	TRBD2	CASSSLAGGPNEQFF	TGTGCCAGCAGCTCACTAGCGGGGGGGCCTAATGAGCAGTTCTTC
TRBJ1-1	NA	TRBV5-1	TRBD1	CASSLGTTGGKLNTEAFF	TGCGCCAGCAGCTTGGGGACAACAGGGGGCAAATTGAACACTGAAGCTTTCTTT
TRBJ1-1	NA	TRBV9	NA	CASSVEPGTEAFF	TGTGCCAGCAGCGTAGAACCAGGGACTGAAGCTTTCTTT
TRBJ1-2	NA	TRBV13	NA	CASSHGRRNYGYTF	TGTGCCAGCAGCCATGGGCGCAGAAACTATGGCTACACCTTC
TRBJ2-7	NA	TRBV7-8	TRBD1	CASSLGPGTEYEQYF	TGTGCCAGCAGCTTAGGACCCGGGACAGAATACGAGCAGTACTTC
TRBJ1-2	NA	TRBV2	NA	CASSSFQLPSYGYTF	TGTGCCAGCAGTTCCTTTCAACTTCCATCCTATGGCTACACCTTC
TRBJ2-2	NA	TRBV5-4	TRBD2	CASRGREAAGELFF	TGTGCCAGCAGGGGGCGGGAGGCCGCCGGGGAGCTGTTTTTT
TRBJ1-2	NA	TRBV4-3	NA	CASSQDAARAMDGYTF	TGCGCCAGCAGCCAAGATGCGGCGAGGGCGATGGATGGCTACACCTTC
TRBJ2-1	NA	TRBV18	NA	CASSPRGGRATYNEQFF	TGTGCCAGCTCACCAAGGGGGGGCCGAGCGACCTACAATGAGCAGTTCTTC
TRBJ1-2	NA	TRBV27	NA	CASSPRGGHSFYGYTF	TGTGCCAGCAGCCCACGCGGGGGGCACTCGTTCTATGGCTACACCTTC
TRBJ2-5	NA	TRBV7-3	NA	CASSLGRQETQYF	TGTGCCAGCAGCTTGGGCAGACAAGAGACCCAGTACTTC
TRBJ1-2	NA	TRBV29-1	TRBD1	CSASGQGVDGYTF	TGCAGCGCCTCGGGACAGGGGGTCGATGGCTACACCTTC
TRBJ1-2	NA	TRBV25-1	NA	CASSELQGLGGYTF	TGTGCCAGCAGTGAATTGCAGGGGCTCGGCGGCTACACCTTC
TRBJ2-2	NA	TRBV30	TRBD2	CASNRGLAGDGELFF	TGTGCCTCGAACCGGGGACTAGCGGGAGACGGGGAGCTGTTTTTT
TRBJ1-6	NA	TRBV13	NA	CASSLVGATKNSPLHF	TGTGCCAGCAGCTTAGTGGGGGCCACTAAAAATTCACCCCTCCACTTT
TRBJ2-5	NA	TRBV24-1	NA	CATMNKDKGREETQYF	TGTGCCACCATGAATAAGGACAAGGGACGGGAAGAGACCCAGTACTTC